Reported below is one T cell receptor beta chain. This clonotype was counted only a few times. No cognate antigen has been identified for it. It has no much larger one-base neighbor in the sample; base qualities were not kept. The data originate from a study of response to subunit inactivated influenza vaccine (dated by TCRdb to the late 2010s). Some background on the complete study: To follow how T cells responded to a trivalent subunit inactivated influenza vaccine, the researchers relied on deep quantitative profiling of the T cell receptor repertoire.

The paper as a whole reports these results and caveats: According to the authors, only a limited number of new T cells may be recruited by each seasonal influenza vaccination.

Including the terminal cysteine and phenylalanine, the CDR3 comprises 15 residues. Only the CDR3 DNA stays, 45 bases, in frame from base 1. Trimming takes 2 bases from V and 3 bases from J, and the germline ends sit 11 bases apart. The germline V gene encodes CDR1 SGHTA and CDR2 FQGNSA. To prepare the library, RT-PCR was applied. The instrument given in TCRdb is Illumina HiSeq 2500. TCRdb's own reprocessing of the public reads used fastp at Q25 and MiXCR and kept productive beta chains. Entries are consolidated by CDR3 protein sequence, retaining the most common genes and DNA. For this sample the table gives 500,000 to 600,000 distinct CDR3 sequences, of which around 15% were detected only once. The ten largest clonotypes hold more than 9.5% of the sample.

This TCR was sampled from a middle-aged man who received an inactivated influenza vaccine. Donor details come from another sample of the same person, matched by shared clones. The sequence links TRBV7-2 to TRBJ2-1, with a tentative D gene TRBD2 over 6 matching bases. Material: PBMCs from blood, obtained 12 days after vaccination. The base sequence is TGTGCCAGCAGCTTATCTGGCGGGATCTACAATGAGCAGTTCTTC. Its protein is CASSLSGGIYNEQFF.